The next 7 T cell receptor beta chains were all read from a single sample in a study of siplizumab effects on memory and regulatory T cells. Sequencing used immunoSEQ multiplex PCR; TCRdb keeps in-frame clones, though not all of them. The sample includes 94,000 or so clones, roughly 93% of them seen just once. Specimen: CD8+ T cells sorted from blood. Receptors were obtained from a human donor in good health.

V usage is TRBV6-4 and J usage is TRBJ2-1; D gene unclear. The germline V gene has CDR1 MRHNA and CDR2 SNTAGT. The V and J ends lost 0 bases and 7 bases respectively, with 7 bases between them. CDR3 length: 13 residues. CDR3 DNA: TGTGCCAGCAGTGACTCGACTTCGAATGAGCAGTTCTTC. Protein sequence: CASSDSTSNEQFF.

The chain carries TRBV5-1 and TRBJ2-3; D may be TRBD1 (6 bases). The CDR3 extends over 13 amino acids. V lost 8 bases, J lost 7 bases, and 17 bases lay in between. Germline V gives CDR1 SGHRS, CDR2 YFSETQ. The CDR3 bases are TGCGCCAGTCAGGGGAGTGAAAGGAATACGCAGTATTTT. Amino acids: CASQGSERNTQYF.

For the CDR3, the DNA is TGTGCCAGCAGTGAATGGAGACAGGGAGGCACTGAAGCTTTCTTT. Translation gives CASSEWRQGGTEAFF. The chain carries TRBV6-1 and TRBJ1-1; 7 nucleotides align to TRBD1. The CDR3 loop spans 15 amino acids. From germline, CDR1 is MNHNS and CDR2 SASEGT. V dropped 2 bases and J dropped 4; count of bases not matched to a gene: 7.

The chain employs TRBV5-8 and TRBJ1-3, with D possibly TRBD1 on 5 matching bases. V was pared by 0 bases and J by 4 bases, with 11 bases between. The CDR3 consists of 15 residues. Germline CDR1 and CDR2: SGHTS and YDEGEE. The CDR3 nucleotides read TGTGCCAGCAGCTTGGAGGGACTTTTAGGAAACACCATATATTTT. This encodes CASSLEGLLGNTIYF. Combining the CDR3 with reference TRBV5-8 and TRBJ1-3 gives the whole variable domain EAGVTQSPTHLIKTRGQQATLRCSPISGHTSVYWYQQALGLGLQFLLWYDEGEERNRGNFPPRFSGRQFPNYSSELNVNALELEDSALYLCASSLEGLLGNTIYFGEGSWLTVV.

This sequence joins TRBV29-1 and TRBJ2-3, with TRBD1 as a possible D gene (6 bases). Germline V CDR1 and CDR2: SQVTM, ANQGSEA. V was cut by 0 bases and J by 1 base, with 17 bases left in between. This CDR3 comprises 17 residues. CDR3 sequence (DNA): TGCAGCGTTGAAGATCAGTTTCAGGGGTCAGGCACAGATACGCAGTATTTT. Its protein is CSVEDQFQGSGTDTQYF.

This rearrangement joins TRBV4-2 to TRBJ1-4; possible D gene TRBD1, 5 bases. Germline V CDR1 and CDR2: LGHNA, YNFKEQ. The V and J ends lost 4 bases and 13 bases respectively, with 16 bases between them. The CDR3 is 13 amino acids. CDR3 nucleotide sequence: TGTGCCAGCAGCCCCGGGGCCAGCGAGGGACTGTTTTTT. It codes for CASSPGASEGLFF.

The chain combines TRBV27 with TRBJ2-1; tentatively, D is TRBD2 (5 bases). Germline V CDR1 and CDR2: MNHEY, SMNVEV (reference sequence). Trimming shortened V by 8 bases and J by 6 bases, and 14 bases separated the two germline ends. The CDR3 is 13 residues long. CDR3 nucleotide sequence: TGTGCCAGCGGCACCCTAGCAGGCAATGAGCAGTTCTTC. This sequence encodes CASGTLAGNEQFF.